Detailed here is one T cell receptor (beta chain). Its antigen is currently not known. No qualities accompany the bases; no much larger clone lies one base away. In total, approximately 690 healthy bone marrow donors made up the cohort. At the time of sampling, every cohort member was nominally healthy, though immune exposures that went unrecorded were likely present. The donor was CMV seropositive and belonged to the group of a few hundred seropositive cohort members. Each donor provided a peripheral blood sample, and peripheral blood mononuclear cells were used for TCR beta sequencing. Genomic DNA extraction from the blood cell samples was performed with the Qiagen DNeasy Blood Extraction Kit. This sample is part of a study of cytomegalovirus exposure and HLA in healthy donors (dated by TCRdb to about 2017). Background on the whole study: An earlier analysis of approximately 640 of the donors reported 250 to 350 Gb of sequence data and 117 million unique TCR beta sequences from about 179 million T cells. Alongside the repertoire data, information on donor age, sex, ethnicity and CMV serostatus was compiled. To predict cytomegalovirus infection status, the study combined high-throughput TCR immunosequencing, statistical association of individual TCRs with disease status, and machine learning. A later genetic analysis used genome-wide SNP genotypes for 398 of the 666 donors, treating that subset as a discovery cohort. Among 300 to 500 genotyped donors of the cohort, an average of around 220,000 unique TCR beta nucleotide sequences was sequenced per donor, of which roughly 17% were non-productive. All discovery cohort repertoires had been generated on a single sequencing platform. To decide whether each TCR beta V gene segment behaved as functional or pseudogenic, an earlier analysis of some 580 of the donors relied on high-throughput TCR beta sequencing. Along with the approximately 700-subject first cohort, a separate validation cohort of some 130 different subjects was used. Because of strong linkage in the cohort, 5 or 6 DR-DQ haplotypes were treated as single units for association and clustering. The study aimed to test whether cataloging public T cell receptors could reveal signatures of past pathogen exposure. To study patterns of TCR occurrence, a later analysis re-analyzed previously published TCR beta repertoires from around 660 donors and added high-resolution HLA genotyping. The study profiled the T cell repertoires of fewer than 850 subjects by immunosequencing and related them to cytomegalovirus serostatus. Rather than drawing on any new phenotypic data, the later analysis identified candidate immune exposures from TCR beta sequences and the way those sequences occurred across donors. Both class I and class II loci were covered by HLA typing, at four-digit resolution. The number of typed donors differed by locus: about 620-630 for A, B, C, DRB1 and DQB1; 522 for DQA1; fewer than 610 for DPA1; and 450 to 480 for DPB1. Of the 350 to 450 genotyped donors, less than 90% were placed in the genetic ancestry cluster associated with self-reported Caucasian donors. An early release covering just under 650 HLA-typed donors comprised approximately 290 gigabases of sequencing data and around 86 million unique TCR sequences. What the study reported, not specific to this receptor: A later genetic analysis associated a missense DCLRE1C variant with V-gene and J-gene trimming of TCR beta chains, and an independent cohort replicated the association. Several of the top co-occurrence clusters appeared to be linked to parvovirus B19, influenza, CMV and Epstein-Barr virus, according to a later analysis. When HLA alleles, especially DR and DQ, strongly co-occurred, attributing TCR associations to individual alleles was difficult. In a later analysis, TCR association rates were found to vary across HLA loci, with the most associated TCRs seen for DRB1 alleles and the fewest for HLA-C alleles. Presence/absence analyses assumed roughly uniform sequencing depth across donors, an assumption that may not hold. HLA typing was unavailable for some donors at each locus, so association tests used only the typed subset. A group of highly shared sequence variants was considered likely to be a technical artifact of the sequencing pipeline. The authors suggested that the approach could potentially be generalized to other disease states and immunological phenotypes. The classifier was reported to diagnose cytomegalovirus status with high specificity and sensitivity in both the original cohort and the validation cohort. Because counts were too low, about 17 rarely observed V segments, including chromosome 9 orphons, were excluded from the earlier analysis of some 540 of the donors. While some public TCRs were present in many individuals, most TCR sequences turned up only very rarely across donors. In this cohort, only TCR beta chains were sequenced, and detectable features were limited by the absence of alpha or paired-chain data. A further reported finding was that TCR beta sequences accurately predicted the HLA-A and HLA-B alleles for most subjects in the first cohort. Most CMV-associated TCR beta chains appeared to be HLA-restricted in a later analysis, and the HLA associations seemed to be driven largely by CMV exposure. In vitro tests confirmed that three of the cytomegalovirus-associated TCR beta chains recognize cytomegalovirus antigens. Correlated functional status among segregating V segments might be attributable to linkage disequilibrium, but an unknown experimental factor could not be ruled out. Compared with the 666-donor mean, donors in an Asian-associated ancestry cluster had fewer N-insertions in productive TCRs, according to a later genetic analysis. A later analysis found that HLA-associated TCR beta chains were more clonally expanded and had lower generation probabilities than equally common non-associated chains. The only immune exposure information available for the cohort was CMV serostatus. At a false discovery rate of 0.05, a later analysis linked fewer than 20,000 TCR beta sequences to specific HLA alleles. In the study, approximately 160 TCR beta chains were listed as associated with cytomegalovirus. Some IMGT-functional V segments, including TRBV6-2 and TRBV6-3, could not be distinguished by the 87-base-pair reads and were therefore excluded. An earlier analysis of approximately 570 of the donors showed that most TCR beta V segments appeared in productive rearrangements either about 90% or about 30% of the time, which broadly matched IMGT annotations.

At the junction V is shortened by 0 bases and J by 6 bases, with 7 bases in between. There are 12 amino acids in the CDR3, from cysteine to phenylalanine inclusive. Only the CDR3 part of the read is kept: 36 bases, read in frame from the first base. CDR1 GTSNPN and CDR2 SVGIG are derived from the germline V gene (reference sequence). Library generation was performed with the immunoSEQ multiplex PCR assay. For the multiplex PCR, a mixture combining 60 forward primers for TCR Vbeta segments and 13 reverse primers for TCR Jbeta segments was used. A multiplex PCR assay on genomic DNA amplified the CDR3 region of rearranged TCR beta genes. The amplified TCR beta libraries were sequenced on the Illumina HiSeq System as 87-base-pair reads. The authors' analysis ran thus. A later analysis tallied around 87 million unique TCR beta chains across the 700 or so repertoires, and approximately 11 million of those chains were shared by two or more donors. Raw reads were error-corrected and collapsed into unique sequences by a nearest-neighbor algorithm in which closely related sequences were merged to remove PCR and sequencing errors. To assign V, D and J gene segments, CDR3 sequences were aligned to IMGT reference sequences. For a sequence to be retained, a match of at least six nucleotides to both a V gene segment and a J gene segment was required. Rearrangements were classified as productive when the CDR3 lacked stop codons and remained in frame with V and J, and all other rearrangements were classified as non-productive. Following IMGT convention, CDR3 was defined as the stretch from the second conserved V-encoded cysteine to the conserved J-encoded phenylalanine. The earlier analysis of more than 450 of the donors excluded sequences that lacked an unambiguous match to a single V gene segment. In an earlier analysis of about 590 of the donors, a V segment was called functional when productive rearrangements were above 56.7%, and segregating when the standard deviation between donors exceeded 5%. A statistical classification framework was developed to diagnose cytomegalovirus status using the catalog of TCR beta chain sequences. In a later analysis, TCR nucleotide sequences were compared against IMGT/GENE-DB human TR gene sequences so that V and J genes could be assigned. In a later analysis, CDR3 sequences and most-parsimonious VDJ recombination scenarios were assigned using the TCRdist pipeline. In a later analysis, every TCR beta chain was defined by the combination of its CDR3 amino acid sequence and its V-gene family, and reads without a unique V-gene family were dropped. To address suspected cross-contamination and a sequencing artifact, a later analysis removed 450 to 700 highly shared, low-generation-probability nucleotide sequences. A later analysis calculated a clonal expansion index for each public chain from normalized within-repertoire ranks of inferred template counts. A later analysis computed generation probabilities with a VDJ recombination model fitted to out-of-frame rearrangements, and checked the results against IGoR. A later analysis scored TCR-TCR, TCR-HLA and TCR-CMV co-occurrence with hypergeometric tests, applying a repertoire-size bias correction to TCR pairs. A later analysis estimated false discovery rates by permuting HLA or CMV assignments 20 times. In a later analysis, co-occurring TCRs were grouped with DBSCAN, and TCRdist sequence similarity was added when clustering was performed within HLA-allele-positive subsets. For co-occurrence clustering, repertoires with fewer than 30,000 or more than 120,000 public chains were excluded, along with about five repertoires with anomalous nucleotide sharing. Imported from immuneACCESS, the table was reduced by TCRdb to in-frame sequences with V and J called. These copies leave out some clones; in studies compared against another copy, an unresolved V gene accounts for under half, and the cause of the remainder is not known. Clonal size and the V and J genes are those of that table, whereas D and trimming came from the DNA. This sample has 100,000 to 150,000 clones in its table, and 74% of those were observed once. The leading ten clones occupy less than 7% of the sample.

This clonotype was obtained from a woman between 45 and 60 years old in good health and CMV-seropositive. The sequence is built from TRBV30 and TRBJ2-3, with the D gene not confidently named. Sequencing was carried out using PBMCs. The CDR3 reads as follows: CAWSVLTDTQYF. The sequenced DNA is TGTGCCTGGAGTGTACTAACTGATACGCAGTATTTT.